This T cell receptor beta chain appears in the sequencing data of a study of shared clonotypes between healthy human individuals. Profiled with immunoSEQ multiplex PCR; TCRdb holds only in-frame clones, not every one. Of about 2 million clones in the sample, about 95% were seen once. In the naive CD8 group, cells lacked CD45RO and were positively selected for CCR7, so terminally differentiated effector memory CD45RA+ cells were left out. J was trimmed by 9 bases and V by 3 bases; bases with no gene match: 5. Germline V gene data show CDR1 as MNHEY and CDR2 as SVGAGI. CDR3 length: 14 residues. V usage is TRBV6-5 and J usage is TRBJ1-6, with 7 bases that match TRBD1. Material: naive CD8+ T cells sorted from blood. The receptor's source is a man between 18 and 35 years old in good health. The CDR3 here is CASSYEGAISPLHF. CDR3 nucleotide sequence: TGTGCCAGCAGTTATGAGGGGGCGATTTCACCCCTCCACTTT.